This T cell receptor beta chain was captured in a study of cytomegalovirus exposure and HLA in healthy donors. Overall study: In a later analysis, the roughly 120 validation repertoires were reported to have used the same platform as the 600 to 700 first-cohort repertoires.

Using immunoSEQ multiplex PCR, the repertoire was profiled, and TCRdb retains in-frame clones only, with some absent. The table records about 330,000 clones, around 90% of them present only once. The CDR3 spans 15 residues. Germline CDR1 and CDR2: MNHEY and SMNVEV (reference sequence). Trimming left V 3 bases short and J 9 bases short, with 15 bases between. The origin of this receptor is a woman aged 25 to 39 in good health and CMV-seropositive. This sequence joins TRBV27 and TRBJ1-6, with D possibly matching TRBD1 (6 bases). Sequencing was performed on PBMCs. This chain's CDR3 is CASSFVGGAGSPLHF. CDR3 bases: TGTGCCAGCAGTTTTGTTGGGGGCGCAGGTTCACCCCTCCACTTT.